A single sample gave rise to the 18 T cell receptor beta chains below, sequenced in a study of T cell responses to AZD1222 COVID-19 vaccine. Sequencing was performed with immunoSEQ multiplex PCR; in TCRdb, only in-frame clones are kept and a portion is missing. Altogether 110,000 to 150,000 clones are present, 80% to 90% being singletons, with the ten largest covering roughly 1.7%. This specimen consisted of peripheral blood, obtained on day 0 of AZD1222 vaccination. Receptors originate from an adult in good health.

The chain joins TRBV5-6 to TRBJ2-7; 10 bases map to TRBD2. This CDR3 has 17 residues. V was pared by 4 bases and J by 4 bases, with 14 bases of the junction left unmatched. Per the germline V gene, CDR1 is SGHDT and CDR2 is YYEEEE. The DNA of the CDR3 is TGTGCCAGCAGCCCACGGGTTGTAGCGGGAGGCCCTTACGAGCAGTACTTC. This translates into CASSPRVVAGGPYEQYF.

This sequence joins TRBV19 and TRBJ1-2; D gene uncertain. The germline V gene has CDR1 LNHDA and CDR2 SQIVND (reference sequence). V was clipped by 7 bases and J by 7 bases, with 16 bases between them. The CDR3 sequence is 13 residues long. This chain's CDR3 is CASTPGRLSGYTF. CDR3 sequence (DNA): TGTGCCAGTACCCCCGGCCGGCTCTCTGGCTACACCTTC.

The J gene is TRBJ2-7, the V gene TRBV7-9; TRBD1 agrees at 8 bases. The length of the CDR3 is 13 residues. CDR1 is SEHNR, CDR2 FQNEAQ, per germline (reference sequence). The J segment lost 7 bases and the V segment lost 5 bases, leaving 7 bases of the junction unmatched. The CDR3: CASSNGQGVEQYF. The CDR3 DNA follows: TGTGCCAGCAGCAACGGACAGGGCGTTGAGCAGTACTTC.

The chain links TRBV6-5 to TRBJ2-4, with TRBD1 matching 7 bases. Germline CDR1 and CDR2: MNHEY and SVGAGI. V lost 6 bases to trimming and J lost 13 bases; unmatched junction nucleotides: 15. This CDR3 comprises 14 residues. The CDR3 nucleotides read TGTGCCAGCAGCCCCGACCCACAGGGGTCTAGGCAGTACTTC. Residues: CASSPDPQGSRQYF.

This sequence joins TRBV3-1 (or the pseudogene TRBV3-2) and TRBJ2-1, with TRBD2 matching over 11 bases. V trimming: 1 base; J trimming: 4 bases; junction bases outside the gene matches: 9. Germline CDR1 is LGHDT and CDR2 is YNNKEL (reference sequence). The CDR3 covers 18 residues. The CDR3 sequence is CASSQATPGTSGYNEQFF. The CDR3 DNA follows: TGTGCCAGCAGCCAAGCAACCCCAGGGACTAGCGGATACAATGAGCAGTTCTTC.

This CDR3 reads CASSQESSTDTQYF. In DNA, the CDR3 is TGTGCCAGCAGCCAAGAATCTAGCACAGATACGCAGTATTTT. The chain has TRBV4-2 and TRBJ2-3; D uncertain. This CDR3 is built from 14 residues. In germline, CDR1 is LGHNA, CDR2 YNFKEQ. Trimming took 0 bases from V and 0 from J, leaving 4 bases between them.

The CDR3 protein is CASHTGQGARTFF. The CDR3 DNA reads TGTGCCAGCCATACGGGACAGGGGGCGAGAACTTTCTTT. The chain couples TRBV25-1 to TRBJ1-1; 12 bases line up with TRBD1. With 8 bases clipped from V and 12 bases from J, the junction kept 10 bases outside the gene matches. The CDR3 has 13 residues. Germline loops: CDR1 MGHDK, CDR2 SYGVNS.

The rearrangement uses TRBV7-9 and TRBJ1-1, with D hard to call. V lost 1 base to trimming and J lost 9 bases, with 6 bases between them. Germline V gene lookup returns CDR1 SEHNR and CDR2 FQNEAQ (reference sequence). The CDR3 consists of 11 residues. The CDR3: CASSLGRKAFF. For the CDR3, the DNA is TGTGCCAGCAGCTTAGGACGGAAAGCTTTCTTT.

The chain carries TRBV5-5 and TRBJ2-3, with D unresolved. V lost 4 bases, J lost 0 bases, and 12 bases lay in between. Looked up from germline, CDR1 is SGHKS and CDR2 is YYEKEE (reference sequence). The length of the CDR3 is 15 residues. CDR3 sequence (DNA): TGTGCCAGCAGCAATTTAGTTGTAAGCACAGATACGCAGTATTTT. This gives the protein CASSNLVVSTDTQYF.

V gene TRBV27 combines with J gene TRBJ1-6, with D tentatively TRBD1 (5 bases). Trimming shortened V by 7 bases and J by 4 bases, and 8 bases separated the two germline ends. The V gene's germline CDR1 is MNHEY and CDR2 SMNVEV (reference sequence). The CDR3 contains 13 residues. The DNA for the CDR3 is TGTGCCAGCATGGGGGGTTATAATTCACCCCTCCACTTT. Its translation is CASMGGYNSPLHF.

The CDR3 DNA reads TGTGCTAGCGGGAGCTTGATGGGGGAGCTGTTTTTT. Amino acid sequence: CASGSLMGELFF. V is TRBV7-7 and J is TRBJ2-2, with TRBD2 identical over 9 bases. Germline V CDR1 and CDR2: SSHAT, FNYEAQ (reference sequence). The CDR3 extends over 12 amino acids.

The V call is TRBV24-1, the J call TRBJ1-1, with D hard to call. The V end lost 3 bases, the J end lost 5 bases, and 12 bases lay between the germline ends. Germline V gives CDR1 KGHDR, CDR2 SFDVKD. CDR3 length equals 14 residues. CDR3 DNA: TGTGCCACCAGTGATGCTCGGGCGCCTACTGAAGCTTTCTTT. As protein: CATSDARAPTEAFF.

The chain links TRBV19 to TRBJ2-2; no clear D. V lost 4 bases, J lost 6 bases, and 6 bases lay in between. Germline loops: CDR1 LNHDA, CDR2 SQIVND (reference sequence). CDR3 length equals 12 residues. As DNA, the CDR3 is TGTGCCAGTAGTAGCGTTTCCGGGGAGCTGTTTTTT. Amino acid sequence: CASSSVSGELFF.

The rearrangement links TRBV5-6 to TRBJ1-1, with no clear D. The CDR3 runs 14 residues. Germline CDR1 reads SGHDT; CDR2 reads YYEEEE. V lost 2 bases and J lost 0, with 8 bases in between. The CDR3 loop is CASSFANVNTEAFF. CDR3 nucleotides: TGTGCCAGCAGCTTCGCAAACGTGAACACTGAAGCTTTCTTT.

For the CDR3, the DNA is TGTGCCAGCAGTGAATACCTAGCGGGAGGGACGGAAGATACGCAGTATTTT. Its protein product is CASSEYLAGGTEDTQYF. This chain uses TRBV25-1 with TRBJ2-3; 12 bases map to TRBD2. The CDR3 has 17 amino acids. CDR1 and CDR2 (germline): MGHDK, SYGVNS. The J segment lost 5 bases and the V segment lost 0 bases, leaving 6 bases of the junction unmatched.

In this sample, this clone turned up once. This chain joins TRBV10-3 and TRBJ1-1; D is ambiguous. The CDR3 is 14 amino acids. Per the germline V gene, CDR1 is ENHRY and CDR2 is SYGVKD. V was trimmed by 3 bases and J by 5 bases, leaving 13 bases between them. The CDR3 DNA is TGTGCCATCAGTGATTACATGGCGGGGACTGAAGCTTTCTTT. It codes for CAISDYMAGTEAFF.

This chain joins TRBV18 and TRBJ2-3; D may match TRBD1 or TRBD2 (6 bases each). Trimming shortened V by 4 bases and J by 2 bases, and 10 bases separated the two germline ends. Germline loops: CDR1 KGHSH, CDR2 LQKENI. The CDR3 has 14 residues. In nucleotides, the CDR3 is TGTGCCAGCTCACGGGGGGACATCACAGATACGCAGTATTTT. Translated: CASSRGDITDTQYF. The whole variable domain, remainder taken from reference TRBV18 and TRBJ2-3, is NAGVMQNPRHLVRRRGQEARLRCSPMKGHSHVYWYRQLPEEGLKFMVYLQKENIIDESGMPKERFSAEFPKEGPSILRIQQVVRGDSAAYFCASSRGDITDTQYFGPGTRLTVL.

The J gene is TRBJ2-1, the V gene TRBV13, with TRBD1 as a possible D gene (5 bases). The V end lost 5 bases, the J end lost 11 bases, and 19 bases lay between the germline ends. Germline V gives CDR1 PRHDT, CDR2 FYEKMQ (reference sequence). The CDR3 extends over 14 amino acids. The CDR3 region has the DNA TGTGCCAGCAGCCCAAGGGGCAATACCGGGCAGCAGTTCTTC. Protein: CASSPRGNTGQQFF.